This T cell receptor (beta chain) was recovered during a study of a mutant IDH1 vaccine in newly diagnosed glioma. In the case of this clone: Its target is not known.

Data came from immunoSEQ multiplex PCR; TCRdb stores just in-frame clones and leaves some out. This table holds 38,000 or so clones, under 90% found once. Germline V gene data show CDR1 as SGDLS and CDR2 as YYNGEE. Trimming removed 0 bases at V and 7 bases at J, with 4 bases between. The CDR3 loop spans 12 amino acids. The time point here: week 11, during vaccination. Vaccination comprised doses that each held 300 ug of mutant IDH1 20-mer peptide, plus topical imiquimod. Newly diagnosed WHO grade 3 or 4 IDH1-mutant, ATRX-lost astrocytomas were identified in the donors. The sequence was collected from a woman between 25 and 40 years old with glioma. Some clones in this sample may be carry-over from other donors' samples. Sequenced material: peripheral blood mononuclear cells (PBMCs), taken from a glioma patient whose treatment included an IDH1 peptide vaccine. This chain uses TRBV9 with TRBJ2-2, with D unresolved. CDR3 sequence: CASSVELGELFF. In DNA form, the CDR3 reads TGTGCCAGCAGCGTAGAGCTCGGGGAGCTGTTTTTT.